This entry features one T cell receptor beta chain sequence. What it binds is unknown. This sample was included in a study of post-analysis software for immune sequencing data. About the study: Recorded disease courses covered relapsing-remitting, secondary progressive and progressive-relapsing multiple sclerosis. Some patients had no subtype annotation.

Every TCR beta cDNA library bore unique molecular identifiers. TCRdb independently ran MiXCR on the PCR reads; one entry per CDR3 protein. Of about 560,000 distinct CDR3 sequences listed, roughly 47% are singletons. The CDR3 runs 12 residues. Germline values: CDR1 LGHDT, CDR2 YNNKEL (reference sequence). Trimming took 2 bases from V and 10 from J, leaving 9 bases between them. Study-wide results and limits: Comparison of patients with controls showed five or six TRBV segments more frequent in patients, TRBV5-6, TRBV5-1 and TRBV20-1 among them. Strong same-batch co-clustering of samples appeared with F measure clustering.

The source material was blood. The TCR sequence derives from a girl aged 5 to 17 with multiple sclerosis. The chain combines TRBV3-1 with TRBJ2-1, with D hard to call. CDR3 sequence: CASSQLTGEQFF. Here the CDR3 DNA reads TGTGCCAGCAGCCAACTGACCGGCGAGCAGTTCTTC.